This TCR beta chain was identified in a study of spatial heterogeneity in lung cancer. By share of the sample, this clonotype is medium-sized. In germline, CDR1 is SGHDT, CDR2 YYEEEE. This CDR3 contains 15 residues. The ends were cut back, 0 bases at V and 0 bases at J, with 10 bases in the middle. Specified time point: blood at routine non-recurrence follow-up after resection. In each case, whole RNA from tumor, nontumor lung or frozen PBMC was sequenced unsorted. Every molecule of TCR cDNA had its own unique molecular identifier. TCRdb redid the calling of the 5' RACE reads with MiXCR, one entry per CDR3 protein. The repertoire holds 7,500 to 10,000 distinct CDR3 sequences, with under 30% as singletons.

The V gene is TRBV5-6, the J gene TRBJ2-7, with D maybe TRBD2 (5 bases). This TCR was sampled from a female donor with early-stage non-small cell lung cancer. The sequences come from PBMCs, collected at follow-up. The DNA of the CDR3 is TGTGCCAGCAGCTTGGCGGGCGGGCTCTCCTACGAGCAGTACTTC. Amino acids: CASSLAGGLSYEQYF.